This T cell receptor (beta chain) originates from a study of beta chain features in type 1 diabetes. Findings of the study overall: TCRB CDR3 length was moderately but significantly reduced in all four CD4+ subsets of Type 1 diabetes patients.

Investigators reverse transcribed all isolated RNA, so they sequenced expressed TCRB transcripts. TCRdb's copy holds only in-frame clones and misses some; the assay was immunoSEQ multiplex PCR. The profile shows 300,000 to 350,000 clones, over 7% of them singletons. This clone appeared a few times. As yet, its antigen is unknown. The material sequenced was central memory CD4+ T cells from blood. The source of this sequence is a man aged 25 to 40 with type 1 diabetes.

CDR3 residues: CASSWGAANTEAFF. The DNA of the CDR3 is TGTGCCAGCAGCTGGGGGGCCGCGAACACTGAAGCTTTCTTT. The V gene is TRBV7-6, the J gene TRBJ1-1, with D maybe TRBD1 (6 bases). Germline V gene sequence: CDR1 SGHVS, CDR2 FNYEAQ. The CDR3 totals 14 residues. Deletions cut 4 bases from V and 1 base from J, with 10 bases between. Supplemented by reference TRBV7-6 and TRBJ1-1, the full variable domain reads GAGVSQSPRYKVTKRGQDVALRCDPISGHVSLYWYRQALGQGPEFLTYFNYEAQQDKSGLPNDRFSAERPEGSISTLTIQRTEQRDSAMYRCASSWGAANTEAFFGQGTRLTVV.